These 27 T cell receptor beta chains originate from one sample sequenced in a study of blood T cell repertoires in COVID-19. Measured with immunoSEQ multiplex PCR; TCRdb has only the in-frame clones, and not every one. The table records around 220,000 clones, approximately 86% of them present only once. Material for sequencing was peripheral blood. The source is a man between 18 and 35 years old with active or convalescent COVID-19.

The chain couples TRBV28 to TRBJ1-1; D unresolved. V was cut by 3 bases and J by 0 bases, with 11 bases left in between. The CDR3 sequence is 15 residues long. Germline CDR1 MDHEN, CDR2 SYDVKM. CDR3 loop: CASSLVRNLNTEAFF. For the CDR3, the DNA is TGTGCCAGCAGTTTGGTGCGGAACCTGAACACTGAAGCTTTCTTT.

Worth noting for this clone: The junction shows a germline mismatch at one end, possibly a read error. The same CDR3 also results from other DNA sequences found in this sample. The J gene is TRBJ1-5, the V gene TRBV28; D is possibly TRBD1 (5 bases). Germline assignment: CDR1 MDHEN and CDR2 SYDVKM. The CDR3 covers 13 residues. CDR3 DNA: TGTGCGAGCAACTTCCTCGGGGGTCAGCCCCAGCATTTT. It encodes CASNFLGGQPQHF.

In this sample, this clone turned up a few times. This rearrangement joins TRBV5-1 to TRBJ1-2, with TRBD1 matching over 9 bases. This CDR3 has 14 residues. The germline gives CDR1 SGHRS, CDR2 YFSETQ. V shed 6 bases, J shed 6 bases, and the junction held 9 bases outside the gene matches. CDR3 in DNA: TGCGCCAGCACCCTCGACAGGGGGGAGGATGGCTACACCTTC. Translated: CASTLDRGEDGYTF. The variable domain in full, completed from reference TRBV5-1 and TRBJ1-2, reads KAGVTQTPRYLIKTRGQQVTLSCSPISGHRSVSWYQQTPGQGLQFLFEYFSETQRNKGNFPGRFSGRQFSNSRSEMNVSTLELGDSALYLCASTLDRGEDGYTFGSGTRLTVV.

This chain uses TRBV21-1 with TRBJ2-7; no check of the table's D call, TRBD1, against the DNA was made. TRBV21-1 is a listed pseudogene. This CDR3 has 14 residues. The CDR3 loop is CASSSRDRGYEQYF. CDR3 bases: TGTGCCAGCAGCAGCCGGGACAGGGGCTACGAGCAGTACTTC.

This chain connects TRBV7-2 to TRBJ1-3; TRBD1 matches at 7 bases. V lost 6 bases, J lost 4 bases, and 12 bases stayed unmatched. Looked up from germline, CDR1 is SGHTA and CDR2 is FQGNSA. The CDR3 is 16 amino acids. The CDR3 nucleotides read TGTGCCAGCAGTGAAGACAGGGTCCCGCCGGGAAACACCATATATTTT. It codes for CASSEDRVPPGNTIYF.

This clone has only a few counts. The J gene is TRBJ1-1, the V gene TRBV19; 8 nucleotides line up with TRBD1. The CDR3 contains 15 residues. The ends lost 8 bases at V and 4 bases at J; junction bases unmatched: 12. The V gene's germline CDR1 is LNHDA and CDR2 SQIVND (reference sequence). CDR3 sequence reads: CASRLPGGIFTEAFF. As DNA, the CDR3 is TGTGCCAGTCGTCTGCCAGGGGGCATTTTCACTGAAGCTTTCTTT.

The chain couples TRBV11-2 to TRBJ1-2; D remains ambiguous. V was clipped by 7 bases and J by 0 bases, with 12 bases between them. Germline V gene sequence: CDR1 SGHAT, CDR2 FQNNGV. The CDR3 has 14 amino acids. This chain's CDR3 is CASTRGPTNYGYTF. Here the CDR3 DNA reads TGTGCCAGCACTCGCGGGCCTACTAACTATGGCTACACCTTC. The whole variable domain, filled in from reference TRBV11-2 and TRBJ1-2, reads EAGVAQSPRYKIIEKRQSVAFWCNPISGHATLYWYQQILGQGPKLLIQFQNNGVVDDSQLPKDRFSAERLKGVDSTLKIQPAKLEDSAVYLCASTRGPTNYGYTFGSGTRLTVV.

CDR3 DNA sequence: TGTGCCAGCTCACCCCTGACGGCTAGCGGGTCAATTGCCTCCTACAATGAGCAGTTCTTC. Protein: CASSPLTASGSIASYNEQFF. The rearrangement joins TRBV18 to TRBJ2-1; the match to TRBD2 covers 8 bases. With 3 bases clipped from V and 0 bases from J, the junction kept 16 bases outside the gene matches. The CDR3 extends over 20 amino acids. Germline assignment: CDR1 KGHSH and CDR2 LQKENI.

The chain recombines TRBV10-3 with TRBJ2-7, with TRBD1 matching 7 bases. Germline V gene lookup returns CDR1 ENHRY and CDR2 SYGVKD. V shed 10 bases and J 0 bases; nucleotides not matched to a gene: 9. CDR3 length: 14 residues. CDR3 nucleotide sequence: TGTGCCACGGAACCGGGACAGAGCTCCTACGAGCAGTACTTC. It encodes CATEPGQSSYEQYF.

This clone was picked up a small number of times. V and J are TRBV28 and TRBJ1-3; no clear D gene. The length of the CDR3 is 14 residues. CDR1 and CDR2 (germline): MDHEN, SYDVKM. Trimming pared 2 bases from V and 2 bases from J, leaving 7 bases between. Here the CDR3 DNA reads TGTGCCAGCAGTTTAACTCGGGCTGGAAACACCATATATTTT. It specifies CASSLTRAGNTIYF.

The CDR3 reads CASTMGGGSPLHF. The CDR3 nucleotides are TGTGCCAGCACCATGGGAGGCGGTTCACCCCTCCACTTT. The J gene is TRBJ1-6, the V gene TRBV6-5; D remains ambiguous. Germline V gives CDR1 MNHEY, CDR2 SVGAGI. The CDR3 sequence is 13 residues long. V lost 7 bases, J lost 9 bases, and 13 bases lay in between.

This rearrangement joins TRBV30 to TRBJ2-1; D unresolved. The V gene lost 3 bases and the J gene lost 8 bases, with 11 bases spanning the gap. The length of the CDR3 is 12 residues. Germline V gives CDR1 GTSNPN, CDR2 SVGIG (reference sequence). Here the CDR3 DNA reads TGTGCCTGGAGGTTTTTAGGAGATGAGCAGTTCTTC. It translates to CAWRFLGDEQFF.

The rearrangement uses TRBV7-5 and TRBJ2-1; TRBD2 is the table's D call and was not checked against the DNA. TRBV7-5 is tagged as a pseudogene. The CDR3 runs to 22 residues. CDR3 amino acids: CVRKGKPRTSEYPYPHYNEQFF. The CDR3 coding sequence is TGTGTCAGAAAAGGAAAGCCCCGGACTAGCGAATATCCGTACCCCCACTACAATGAGCAGTTCTTC.

This chain joins TRBV7-2 and TRBJ2-7; the D is unclear. The CDR3 contains 13 residues. Deletions cut 5 bases from V and 2 bases from J, with 10 bases between. Looked up from germline, CDR1 is SGHTA and CDR2 is FQGNSA. The CDR3 coding sequence is TGTGCCAGCAGCGTCAGTGATCCCTACGAGCAGTACTTC. It encodes CASSVSDPYEQYF.

This clone was seen a single time. This chain links TRBV10-2 with TRBJ2-5; no firm D call. This CDR3 has 13 amino acids. V lost 3 bases and J lost 5, with 10 bases in between. CDR1 and CDR2 (germline): WSHSY, SAAADI. CDR3 protein: CASSESRWETQYF. Here the CDR3 DNA reads TGCGCCAGCAGTGAAAGTAGATGGGAGACCCAGTACTTC.

The rearrangement joins TRBV27 to TRBJ1-1; 7 bases map to TRBD1. V shed 2 bases, J shed 0 bases, and the junction held 0 bases outside the gene matches. Germline lookup yields CDR1 MNHEY and CDR2 SMNVEV (reference sequence). This CDR3 is built from 14 residues. CDR3 DNA sequence: TGTGCCAGCAGTTTAGACAGGGTGAACACTGAAGCTTTCTTT. Translating gives CASSLDRVNTEAFF.

This rearrangement joins TRBV4-1 to TRBJ2-1; D is perhaps TRBD1 (6 bases). There are 14 residues in the CDR3. Trimming shortened V by 0 bases and J by 12 bases, and 15 bases separated the two germline ends. Germline V gives CDR1 MGHRA, CDR2 YSYEKL. CDR3 region: CASSQEDLAGAQFF. Here the CDR3 DNA reads TGCGCCAGCAGCCAAGAGGACCTCGCAGGGGCGCAGTTCTTC.

The chain joins TRBV5-4 to TRBJ2-2, with a tentative D call TRBD2 (5 bases). The V end was cut by 4 bases, the J end by 4 bases, with 8 bases between. The CDR3 extends over 13 amino acids. The germline CDR1 and CDR2 sequences are SGHNT and YYREEE (reference sequence). The CDR3 DNA reads as TGTGCCAGCAGCGATGGGAGCACCGGGGAGCTGTTTTTT. Its translation: CASSDGSTGELFF.

The chain uses TRBV29-1 and TRBJ2-3; 8 nucleotides agree with TRBD1. This CDR3 contains 16 residues. Unmatched junction bases numbered 9, after V lost 1 base and J lost 3 bases. Germline V gene data show CDR1 as SQVTM and CDR2 as ANQGSEA. The CDR3 DNA reads as TGCAGCGTTGAAGCCCCCGTCCGGACAGGGACAGATACGCAGTATTTT. It yields the protein CSVEAPVRTGTDTQYF.

V is TRBV7-9 and J is TRBJ1-4; TRBD1 might be the D (5 bases). The germline gives CDR1 SEHNR, CDR2 FQNEAQ (reference sequence). The CDR3 contains 15 residues. Trimming pared 2 bases from V and 3 bases from J, leaving 10 bases between. The CDR3 nucleotides read TGTGCCAGCAGCTTATTAGGGGTACCTAATGAAAAACTGTTTTTT. Protein: CASSLLGVPNEKLFF.

The chain has TRBV6-5 and TRBJ2-7, with a possible D match to TRBD2 (6 bases). This CDR3 region has 15 residues. The germline V gene has CDR1 MNHEY and CDR2 SVGAGI. V lost 7 bases, J lost 0 bases, and 16 bases lay in between. CDR3 DNA: TGTGCCAGCATGGGGGGTTATACTGTCTCCTACGAGCAGTACTTC. This translates into CASMGGYTVSYEQYF.

This clone was detected only once. The V gene is TRBV28, the J gene TRBJ2-6; D ambiguous. The CDR3 loop spans 13 amino acids. Germline V gene sequence: CDR1 MDHEN, CDR2 SYDVKM. The germline V and J ends were trimmed by 8 bases and 0 bases, with 5 bases remaining between them. CDR3 region: CASQDSGANVLTF. CDR3 sequence (DNA): TGTGCCAGCCAGGACTCTGGGGCCAACGTCCTGACTTTC.

This rearrangement joins TRBV3-1 (or the pseudogene TRBV3-2) to TRBJ2-7; D perhaps matches TRBD2 (6 bases). Germline V lookup: CDR1 LGHDT, CDR2 YNNKEL (reference sequence). V lost 1 base, J lost 3 bases, and 13 bases lay in between. This CDR3 is built from 15 residues. The CDR3 DNA reads as TGTGCCAGCAGCCAAGCCGGCGGGATGGTCTACGAGCAGTACTTC. Its translation: CASSQAGGMVYEQYF.

The rearrangement uses TRBV24-1 and TRBJ1-5; 8 positions match TRBD1. Germline CDR1 and CDR2: KGHDR and SFDVKD. J gave up 8 bases and V 7 bases, and 15 bases lay outside the gene matches. This CDR3 spans 16 amino acids. CDR3: CATSPRTGPGFEPQHF. DNA of the CDR3: TGTGCCACCAGCCCCCGGACAGGGCCAGGGTTTGAGCCCCAGCATTTT.

The gene calls are TRBV29-1 and TRBJ1-2, with 7 bases aligning to TRBD1. V gave up 6 bases and J gave up 6 bases; unmatched junction bases: 10. Germline CDR1 is SQVTM and CDR2 is ANQGSEA. The CDR3 has 13 amino acids. CDR3 DNA: TGCAGCGTGGAAACCGGGACAGCTCATGGCTACACCTTC. Translation gives CSVETGTAHGYTF.

V and J are TRBV10-3 and TRBJ1-3, with a possible D match to TRBD1 (5 bases). This CDR3 has 14 residues. Germline V gene data show CDR1 as ENHRY and CDR2 as SYGVKD. Trimming cost V 11 bases and J 0 bases, with 14 bases left between them. Here the CDR3 DNA reads TGTGCCTACGGGGGGACTGACTCTGGAAACACCATATATTTT. Its translation is CAYGGTDSGNTIYF.

The chain combines TRBV7-3 with TRBJ1-1, with 7 bases aligning to TRBD1. Trimming took 3 bases from V and 8 from J; bases not matched to a gene: 6. Germline CDR1 and CDR2: SGHTA and FQGTGA. This CDR3 contains 13 residues. Here the CDR3 DNA reads TGTGCCAGCAGCTTCAACAGGGGCGAGGAAGCTTTCTTT. This codes for CASSFNRGEEAFF.